A single sample gave rise to the 3 T cell receptor beta chains below, sequenced in a study of Tregs in tolerant kidney transplant recipients. Mixed chimerism was transient after nonmyeloablative marrow transplants from related graft donors. TCRdb keeps only in-frame clones here, not all; method: immunoSEQ multiplex PCR. The sample lists under 90,000 clones; roughly 91% were seen once. The sequences come from CD4+ T cells from blood (PBMCs), collected 24 months after the transplant. Receptors were obtained from a human patient who received a combined kidney and bone marrow transplant. Some T cells may possibly be graft donor cells.

V usage is TRBV29-1 and J usage is TRBJ2-7; TRBD2 aligns across 8 bases. This CDR3 has 13 residues. V lost 7 bases to trimming and J lost 4 bases; unmatched junction nucleotides: 9. The germline V gene encodes CDR1 SQVTM and CDR2 ANQGSEA. CDR3 sequence reads: CSARPSGSYEQYF. The CDR3 DNA is TGCAGCGCACGCCCCAGCGGGAGTTACGAGCAGTACTTC.

This chain uses TRBV9 with TRBJ2-1; TRBD2 matches 9 bases. This CDR3 region has 16 residues. Germline V lookup: CDR1 SGDLS, CDR2 YYNGEE. V shed 4 bases and J 3 bases; nucleotides not matched to a gene: 8. CDR3 in amino acids: CASSLTGTSNYNEQFF. The DNA for the CDR3 is TGTGCCAGCAGCCTAACCGGGACTAGCAACTACAATGAGCAGTTCTTC.

The chain is built from TRBV4-3 and TRBJ1-2; D is perhaps TRBD1 (6 bases). V was trimmed by 0 bases and J by 4 bases, leaving 12 bases between them. CDR3 length: 15 amino acids. Germline V gives CDR1 LGHNA, CDR2 YSLEER. For the CDR3, the DNA is TGCGCCAGCAGCCAAGACCGACAGGCGCCCTATGGCTACACCTTC. Protein product: CASSQDRQAPYGYTF.